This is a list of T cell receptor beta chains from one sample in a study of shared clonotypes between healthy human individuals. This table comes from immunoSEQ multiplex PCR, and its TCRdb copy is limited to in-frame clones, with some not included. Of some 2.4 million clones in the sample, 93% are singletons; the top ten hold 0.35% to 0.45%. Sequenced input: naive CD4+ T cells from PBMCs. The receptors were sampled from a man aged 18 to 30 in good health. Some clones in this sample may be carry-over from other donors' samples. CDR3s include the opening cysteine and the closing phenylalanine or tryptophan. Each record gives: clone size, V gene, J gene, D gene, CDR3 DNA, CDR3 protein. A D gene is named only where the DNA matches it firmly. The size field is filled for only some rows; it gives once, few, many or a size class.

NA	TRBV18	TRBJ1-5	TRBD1	TGTGCCAGCTCACCACGGGGCGGACAGGGTAGCAATCAGCCCCAGCATTTT	CASSPRGGQGSNQPQHF
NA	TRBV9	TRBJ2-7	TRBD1	TGTGCCAGCAGCAAGACAGGGGCCTCCTACGAGCAGTACTTC	CASSKTGASYEQYF
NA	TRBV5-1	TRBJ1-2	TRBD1	TGCGCCAGCAGCCCGGAAGGACAGGCTCTCTATGGCTACACCTTC	CASSPEGQALYGYTF
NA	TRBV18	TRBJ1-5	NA	TGTGCCAGCTCACCAAATGAAGGGCGGGATCAGCCCCAGCATTTT	CASSPNEGRDQPQHF
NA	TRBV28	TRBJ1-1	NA	TGTGCCAGCAGTTCCCCAGGGCGGGGCACTGAAGCTTTCTTT	CASSSPGRGTEAFF
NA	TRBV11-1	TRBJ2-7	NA	TGTGCCAGCAGCCCCTTATCGGGGCTTATGGCATACGAGCAGTACTTC	CASSPLSGLMAYEQYF
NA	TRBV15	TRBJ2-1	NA	TGTGCCACCAGCAGAGATCAATTGGACAGCTACAATGAGCAGTTCTTC	CATSRDQLDSYNEQFF
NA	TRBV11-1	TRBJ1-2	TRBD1	TGTGCCAGCAGACTAGGGACAGGACCGTTGTCCTTC	CASRLGTGPLSF
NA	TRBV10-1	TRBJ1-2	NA	TGCGCCAGCAGCCCGGACATGTCTTACCCCTATGGCTACACCTTC	CASSPDMSYPYGYTF
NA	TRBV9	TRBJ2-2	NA	TGTGCCAGCAGCAGAACAGGGATCGCACCCACCGAAGGGGAGCTGTTTTTT	CASSRTGIAPTEGELFF
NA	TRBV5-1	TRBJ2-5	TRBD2	TGCGCCAGCAGCTTCAGCGGGAGAGGGTTGGAGACCCAGTACTTC	CASSFSGRGLETQYF
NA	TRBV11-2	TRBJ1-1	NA	TGTGCCAGCAGCTCCTACAAAAACAATCAAATGAACACTGAAGCTTTCTTT	CASSSYKNNQMNTEAFF
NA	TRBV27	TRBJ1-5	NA	TGTGCCGGCAGTTTGAGGAACAATCAGCCCCAGCATTTT	CAGSLRNNQPQHF
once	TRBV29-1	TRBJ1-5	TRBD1	TGCAGCGTTAAGGTATCAGGGGGATCAGGCAATCAGCCCCAGCATTTT	CSVKVSGGSGNQPQHF
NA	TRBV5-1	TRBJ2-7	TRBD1	TGCGCCAGCAGCTTGACAGGGGACGAGCAGTACTTC	CASSLTGDEQYF
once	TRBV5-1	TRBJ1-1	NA	TGCGCCAGCAGCTTGGGAGATATGGGCACTGAAGCTTTCTTT	CASSLGDMGTEAFF
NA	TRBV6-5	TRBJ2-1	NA	TGTGCCAGCAGGACCACCGAGCCCTACAATGAGCAGTTCTTC	CASRTTEPYNEQFF
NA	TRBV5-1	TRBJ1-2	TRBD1	TGCGCCAGCAGCTTGGACCCGGGGGCCAGGGGGTATGGCTACACCTTC	CASSLDPGARGYGYTF
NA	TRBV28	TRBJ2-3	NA	TGTGCCAGCGGACCCTCATTGGGTACGCAGTATTTT	CASGPSLGTQYF
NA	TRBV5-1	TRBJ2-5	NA	TGCGCCAGCAGCTTAGGGTTTTTGGGACGAGAGACCCAGTACTTC	CASSLGFLGRETQYF
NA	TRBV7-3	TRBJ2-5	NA	TGTGCCAGCAGCTTAATTGGGGAGACCCAGTACTTC	CASSLIGETQYF
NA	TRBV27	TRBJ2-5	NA	TGTGCCAGCAGGGGGACTGGCGGACGAGAGACCCAGTACTTC	CASRGTGGRETQYF
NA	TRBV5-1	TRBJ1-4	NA	TGCGCCAGCAGCGCGGGACCCCTAGAAAAACTGTTTTTT	CASSAGPLEKLFF
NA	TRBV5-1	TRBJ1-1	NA	TGCGCCAGCAGCTTGACAGCTAACACTGAAGCTTTCTTT	CASSLTANTEAFF
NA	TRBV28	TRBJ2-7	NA	TGTGCCAGCTGCCGGGGAACTCGCGAGCAGTACTTC	CASCRGTREQYF
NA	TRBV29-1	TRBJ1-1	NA	TGCAGTCTGGGAAGAGCTAACACTGAAGCTTTCTTT	CSLGRANTEAFF
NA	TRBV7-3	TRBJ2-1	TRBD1	TGTGCCAGGAGGGACAGAGGCGATGAGCAGTTCTTC	CARRDRGDEQFF
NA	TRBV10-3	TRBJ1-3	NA	TGTGCCATCAGTCCTCGGGGATCTGGAAACACCATATATTTT	CAISPRGSGNTIYF
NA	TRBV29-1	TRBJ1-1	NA	TGCAGCGTTGAAATTTCACCGGGCGATGAAGCTTTCTTT	CSVEISPGDEAFF
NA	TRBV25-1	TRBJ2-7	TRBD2	TGTGCCAGCAGTCCAGCGGGAGCCCTCTACGAGCAGTACTTC	CASSPAGALYEQYF
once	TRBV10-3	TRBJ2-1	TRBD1	TGTGCCATCAGAGGACAGGGGGATGAGCAGTTCTTC	CAIRGQGDEQFF
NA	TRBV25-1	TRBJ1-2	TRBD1	TGTGCCAGCAGGCCCGGGACAGGGCTAGGCTACACCTTC	CASRPGTGLGYTF
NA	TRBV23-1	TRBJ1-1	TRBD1	TGCGCCAGCAGTCAGTCCGACAGGGGCCCAATGAACACTGAAGCTTTCTTT	CASSQSDRGPMNTEAFF
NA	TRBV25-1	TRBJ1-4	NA	TGTGCCAGCAGTGAATGGGGCCGGAGTAATGAAAAACTGTTTTTT	CASSEWGRSNEKLFF
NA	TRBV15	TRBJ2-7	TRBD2	TGTGCCACCAGCAGAGGCGATAGCGGGAGGTCGGACGAGCAGTACTTC	CATSRGDSGRSDEQYF
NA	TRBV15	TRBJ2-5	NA	TGTGCCACCAGAACGAGATGGGGGGAGACCCAGTACTTC	CATRTRWGETQYF
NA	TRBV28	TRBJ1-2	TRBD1	TGTGCCAGCAGTACGCCCGGGACAGGGGGTAACTATGGCTACACCTTC	CASSTPGTGGNYGYTF
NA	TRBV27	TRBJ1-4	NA	TGTGCCAGCAGTTCCCCGCTTTTAGAAAAACTGTTTTTT	CASSSPLLEKLFF
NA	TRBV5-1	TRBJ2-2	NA	TGCGCCAGCAGCTTGGTTAGCGGAGGCACCGGGGAGCTGTTTTTT	CASSLVSGGTGELFF
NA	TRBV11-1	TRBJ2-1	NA	TGTGCCAGCAGCCCCCAACTAGCGTCAGGGGTTAATGAGCAGTTCTTC	CASSPQLASGVNEQFF
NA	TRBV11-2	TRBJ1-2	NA	TGTGCCAGCAGTTCGACTGACCCAGGGGGCTACACCTTC	CASSSTDPGGYTF
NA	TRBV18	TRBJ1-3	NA	TGTGCCAGCTCACCACCGCAGGGCTCTGGAAACACCATATATTTT	CASSPPQGSGNTIYF
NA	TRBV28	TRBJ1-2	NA	TGTGCCAGCAGTTTACCCAAGACGAGGGGCTACACCTTC	CASSLPKTRGYTF
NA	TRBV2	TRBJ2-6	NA	TGTGCCAGCAGTCCCCAGGGGTCTGGGGCCAACGTCCTGACTTTC	CASSPQGSGANVLTF
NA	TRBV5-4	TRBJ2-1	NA	TGTGCCAGCAGCGACTACAATGAGCAGTTCTTC	CASSDYNEQFF
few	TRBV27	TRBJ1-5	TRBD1	TGTGCCAGCAGCGAATCGGGACAGAGCAATCAGCCCCAGCATTTT	CASSESGQSNQPQHF
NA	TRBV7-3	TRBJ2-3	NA	TGTGCCAGCAGCTTAATTCGTAAAGCTTGGAGAGCTAGCACAGATACGCAGTATTTT	CASSLIRKAWRASTDTQYF
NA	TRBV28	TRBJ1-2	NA	TGTGCCAGCAGTTTTAGCGACTATGGCTACACCTTC	CASSFSDYGYTF
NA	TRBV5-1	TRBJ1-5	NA	TGCGCCAGCAGCCCCGGGGGAGCAACAGTTCATCAGCCCCAGCATTTT	CASSPGGATVHQPQHF
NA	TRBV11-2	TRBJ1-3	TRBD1	TGTGCCAGCAGCAACGTGGGACAGGGTCTTGGAAACACCATATATTTT	CASSNVGQGLGNTIYF
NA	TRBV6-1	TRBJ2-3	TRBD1	TGTGCCAGCAGTGGAACTTGGGACAGGGGGCGAACAGATACGCAGTATTTT	CASSGTWDRGRTDTQYF
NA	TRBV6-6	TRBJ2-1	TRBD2	TGTGCCAGCAGTTGGACTAGCGAGAGCTCCTACAATGAGCAGTTCTTC	CASSWTSESSYNEQFF
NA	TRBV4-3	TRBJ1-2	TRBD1	TGCGCCAGCAGCCGGGGGACAGGGACCATCTATGGCTACACCTTC	CASSRGTGTIYGYTF